This T cell receptor beta chain was captured in a study of blood T cell repertoires in COVID-19. Whole-study context: Acute and convalescent COVID-19 samples came from the United States, Italy and Spain. T cells, B-cell-depleted T cells, or PBMCs provided the cDNA or gDNA that served as material.

CDR3 length: 15 residues. Per the germline V gene, CDR1 is KGHSH and CDR2 is LQKENI. Trimming left V 2 bases short and J 6 bases short, with 13 bases between. The method was immunoSEQ multiplex PCR; TCRdb's version includes in-frame clones alone and lacks a portion of them. The sample has 250,000 to 300,000 clones, around 91% seen once; the top ten hold 2.1%. This sequence was found in an older woman with COVID-19, enrolled during active disease. The specimen sequenced was peripheral blood. This chain joins TRBV18 and TRBJ2-2; the D gene is possibly TRBD1 (5 bases). CDR3 bases: TGTGCCAGCTCACCAGGGTTGCAGGGATCCGGGGAGCTGTTTTTT. Translation: CASSPGLQGSGELFF.